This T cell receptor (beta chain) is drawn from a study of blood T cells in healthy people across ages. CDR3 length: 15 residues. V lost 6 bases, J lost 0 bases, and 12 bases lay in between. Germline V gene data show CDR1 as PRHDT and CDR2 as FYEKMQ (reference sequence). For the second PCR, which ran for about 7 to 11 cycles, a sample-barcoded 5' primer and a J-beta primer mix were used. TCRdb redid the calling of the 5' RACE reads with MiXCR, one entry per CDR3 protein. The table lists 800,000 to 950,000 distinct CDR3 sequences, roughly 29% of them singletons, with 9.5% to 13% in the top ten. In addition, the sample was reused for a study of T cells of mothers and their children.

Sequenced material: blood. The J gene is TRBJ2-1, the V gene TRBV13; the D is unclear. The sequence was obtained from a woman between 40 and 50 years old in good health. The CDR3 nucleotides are TGTGCCAGCAGTCCGCGGCCTAACTCCTACAATGAGCAGTTCTTC. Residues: CASSPRPNSYNEQFF.